This T cell receptor (beta chain) was profiled in a study of T cell responses to AZD1222 COVID-19 vaccine. The assay was immunoSEQ multiplex PCR, and TCRdb's table has in-frame clones only and misses some. The table records about 55,000 clones, roughly 85% of them present only once. Study results and caveats: Clonal diversity may have been underestimated, and the donors were mostly white British, with more females than males. A rise in Spike-specific TCR breadth and depth followed two AZD1222 doses. Epitopes outside B.1.351 and B.1.1.7 mutated regions reportedly drew nearly half of spike TCRs. The study sampled repertoires only after the peak T cell response.

This CDR3 region has 14 residues. Trimming removed 0 bases at V and 0 bases at J, with 5 bases between. The germline V gene encodes CDR1 MNHNS and CDR2 SASEGT. On this clone itself: Its antigen is not identified.

The chain couples TRBV6-1 to TRBJ1-1; D gene unclear. The sequences come from peripheral blood, collected on day 0 of AZD1222 vaccination. The receptor was isolated from an adult in good health. The DNA for the CDR3 is TGTGCCAGCAGTGAAGCAGGGATGAACACTGAAGCTTTCTTT. Amino acids: CASSEAGMNTEAFF.